The rows below give T cell receptor beta chains drawn from one sample of a study of blood T cell repertoires in COVID-19. Profiled with immunoSEQ multiplex PCR; TCRdb holds only in-frame clones, not every one. This table has fewer than 350,000 clones, approximately 90% appearing once. Sequenced sample: PBMCs or T cells enriched from blood (not recorded which). Receptors were obtained from a woman aged 40-49 years with acute COVID-19. The CDR3 runs from the conserved cysteine through the conserved F or W. The order of the fields is J gene, D gene, clone size, V gene, CDR3 protein, CDR3 DNA. D genes are given only for firm matches. Not every row has a clone size; where given, it reads once, few, many or a size class.

TRBJ1-1 | NA | NA | TRBV6-1 | CASSELRVSTEAFF | TGTGCCAGCAGTGAACTCAGGGTAAGCACTGAAGCTTTCTTT
TRBJ1-2 | TRBD1 | NA | TRBV30 | CACPQGTGAYGYTF | TGTGCCTGCCCTCAAGGGACAGGGGCCTATGGCTACACCTTC
TRBJ1-1 | NA | NA | TRBV7-2 | CASSLGRVVNTEAFF | TGTGCCAGCAGCTTGGGGAGGGTGGTGAACACTGAAGCTTTCTTT
TRBJ1-1 | TRBD1 | NA | TRBV27 | CASSFAAAGGNRAFF | TGTGCCAGCAGTTTCGCTGCGGCAGGGGGAAATCGGGCTTTCTTT
TRBJ2-6 | NA | NA | TRBV28 | CASSLGGRGFLGANVLTF | TGTGCCAGCAGTTTAGGCGGCAGGGGTTTTTTAGGGGCCAACGTCCTGACTTTC
TRBJ1-2 | NA | NA | TRBV28 | CASSLGLQFYGYTF | TGTGCCAGCAGTTTGGGACTTCAGTTCTATGGCTACACCTTC
TRBJ1-2 | NA | NA | TRBV6-1 | CASSEANRGNYGYTF | TGTGCCAGCAGTGAAGCGAATAGGGGGAACTATGGCTACACCTTC
TRBJ1-3 | NA | once | TRBV11-2 | CASSLKSSGNTIYF | TGTGCCAGCAGCTTAAAGAGCTCTGGAAACACCATATATTTT
TRBJ2-7 | NA | NA | TRBV5-1 | CASSLPAYEQYF | TGCGCCAGCAGCTTACCGGCCTACGAGCAGTACTTC
TRBJ1-1 | TRBD1 | few | TRBV28 | CASSSPGQGVNTEAFF | TGTGCCAGCAGCTCGCCGGGACAGGGGGTTAACACTGAAGCTTTCTTT
TRBJ1-5 | TRBD1 | NA | TRBV19 | CASSTRDSTNQPQHF | TGTGCCAGTAGTACCCGGGACAGTACAAATCAGCCCCAGCATTTT
TRBJ2-2 | NA | NA | TRBV20-1 | CSASSGAITGELFF | TGCAGTGCTAGTTCAGGGGCAATCACCGGGGAGCTGTTTTTT
TRBJ1-2 | TRBD1 | once | TRBV19 | CASSDDRGGYGYTF | TGTGCCAGTAGCGACGACAGGGGAGGCTATGGCTACACCTTC
TRBJ1-1 | NA | NA | TRBV28 | CASSSRAEAFF | TGTGCCAGCAGTTCTAGAGCTGAAGCTTTCTTT
TRBJ2-3 | NA | once | TRBV5-1 | CASSLTNSRTDTQYF | TGCGCCAGCAGCTTGACTAATTCTCGCACAGATACGCAGTATTTT
TRBJ2-3 | TRBD2 | NA | TRBV9 | CASSVVTAGVTDTQYF | TGTGCCAGCAGCGTAGTTACAGCGGGAGTCACAGATACGCAGTATTTT
TRBJ1-2 | NA | NA | TRBV15 | CATSRAQGSGYGYTF | TGTGCCACCAGCAGAGCACAGGGTTCGGGCTATGGCTACACCTTC
TRBJ1-1 | TRBD1 | NA | TRBV28 | CASSPGGFNTEAFF | TGTGCCAGCAGTCCAGGGGGTTTTAACACTGAAGCTTTCTTT
TRBJ2-7 | TRBD2 | NA | TRBV12-5 | CASGLGSGGTYEQYF | TGTGCTAGTGGTTTGGGGAGCGGGGGGACCTACGAGCAGTACTTC
TRBJ2-7 | TRBD1 | NA | TRBV28 | CASREGTGGEQYF | TGTGCCAGCAGGGAGGGGACAGGGGGCGAGCAGTACTTC
TRBJ1-3 | NA | NA | TRBV7-9 | CASSLAGSHTIHTIYF | TGTGCCAGCAGCTTAGCAGGCAGCCACACTATTCACACCATATATTTT
TRBJ1-2 | NA | NA | TRBV19 | CASSIQARPYGYTF | TGTGCCAGTAGTATCCAGGCCCGACCCTATGGCTACACCTTC
TRBJ1-2 | NA | NA | TRBV5-1 | CASSLVHTNYGYTF | TGCGCCAGCAGCTTGGTACATACCAACTATGGCTACACCTTC
TRBJ2-5 | TRBD1 | NA | TRBV11-3 | CASSLGQGIYQETQYF | TGTGCCAGCAGCTTAGGACAGGGGATTTACCAAGAGACCCAGTACTTC
TRBJ2-1 | TRBD2 | once | TRBV7-9 | CASSPLAGGQFNEQFF | TGTGCCAGCAGCCCCTTAGCGGGGGGGCAATTCAATGAGCAGTTCTTC
TRBJ2-3 | NA | NA | TRBV9 | CASSGGDPRGDTQYF | TGTGCCAGCAGCGGAGGCGACCCCCGGGGAGATACGCAGTATTTT
TRBJ1-2 | NA | NA | TRBV28 | CASGNVYGYTF | TGTGCCAGCGGCAACGTCTATGGCTACACCTTC
TRBJ2-6 | TRBD1 | NA | TRBV2 | CASSGTGGAGANVLTF | TGTGCCAGCAGTGGAACAGGGGGCGCTGGGGCCAACGTCCTGACTTTC
TRBJ1-2 | NA | NA | TRBV19 | CASSPLAVPQNYGYTF | TGTGCCAGTAGTCCCCTCGCGGTTCCCCAGAACTATGGCTACACCTTC
TRBJ2-7 | NA | NA | TRBV18 | CASSPVPGNPYEQYF | TGTGCCAGCTCACCTGTCCCAGGGAACCCCTACGAGCAGTACTTC
TRBJ2-1 | TRBD2 | NA | TRBV7-6 | CASSPRLAGAVNEQFF | TGTGCCAGCAGCCCGAGACTAGCGGGAGCCGTCAATGAGCAGTTCTTC
TRBJ2-7 | NA | NA | TRBV6-5 | CASTSGAYEQYF | TGTGCCAGCACGAGCGGCGCCTACGAGCAGTACTTC
TRBJ1-6 | NA | NA | TRBV6-4 | CASSDLPGSNSPLHF | TGTGCCAGCAGTGACCTACCCGGGTCAAACTCACCCCTCCACTTT